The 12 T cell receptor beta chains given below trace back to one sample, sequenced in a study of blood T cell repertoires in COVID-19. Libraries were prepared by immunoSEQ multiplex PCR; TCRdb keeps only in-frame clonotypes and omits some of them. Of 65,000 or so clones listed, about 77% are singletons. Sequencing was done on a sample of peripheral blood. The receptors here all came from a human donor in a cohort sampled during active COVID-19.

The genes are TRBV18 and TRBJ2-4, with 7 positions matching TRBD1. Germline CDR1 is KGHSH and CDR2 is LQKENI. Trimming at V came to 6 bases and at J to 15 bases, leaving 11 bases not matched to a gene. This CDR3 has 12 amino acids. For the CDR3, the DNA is TGTGCCAGCTCCAACGACAGGGTTTGGATGTACTTC. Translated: CASSNDRVWMYF.

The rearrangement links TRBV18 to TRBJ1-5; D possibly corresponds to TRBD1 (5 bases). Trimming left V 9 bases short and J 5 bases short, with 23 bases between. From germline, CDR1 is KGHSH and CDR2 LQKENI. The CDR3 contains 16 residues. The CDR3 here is CASSTGRGGGDQPQHF. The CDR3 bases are TGTGCCAGTTCAACTGGGCGGGGTGGGGGTGATCAGCCCCAGCATTTT.

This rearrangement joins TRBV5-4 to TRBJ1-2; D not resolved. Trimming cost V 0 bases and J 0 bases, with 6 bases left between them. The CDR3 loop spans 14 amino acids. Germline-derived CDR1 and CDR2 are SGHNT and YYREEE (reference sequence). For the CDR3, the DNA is TGTGCCAGCAGCTTGGACTCTACTAACTATGGCTACACCTTC. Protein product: CASSLDSTNYGYTF.

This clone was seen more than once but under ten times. In nucleotides, the CDR3 is TGTGCCAGCAGTACGGGTCGGAACACTGAAGCTTTCTTT. Translation gives CASSTGRNTEAFF. V usage is TRBV12-3 or TRBV12-4 and J usage is TRBJ1-1; D remains unclear. V lost 5 bases and J 1 base, leaving 8 bases between the germline ends. This CDR3 is built from 13 residues.

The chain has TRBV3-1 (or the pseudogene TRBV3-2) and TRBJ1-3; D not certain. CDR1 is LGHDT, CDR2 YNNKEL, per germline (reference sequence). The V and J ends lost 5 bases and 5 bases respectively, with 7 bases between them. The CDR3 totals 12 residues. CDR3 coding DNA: TGTGCCAGCAGCAACAACCGAAACACCATATATTTT. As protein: CASSNNRNTIYF.

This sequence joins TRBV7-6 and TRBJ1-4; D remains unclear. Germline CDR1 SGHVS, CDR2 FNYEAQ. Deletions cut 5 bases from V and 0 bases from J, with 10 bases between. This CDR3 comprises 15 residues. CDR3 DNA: TGTGCCAGCAGCGATCGAGGTGCAACTAATGAAAAACTGTTTTTT. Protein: CASSDRGATNEKLFF.

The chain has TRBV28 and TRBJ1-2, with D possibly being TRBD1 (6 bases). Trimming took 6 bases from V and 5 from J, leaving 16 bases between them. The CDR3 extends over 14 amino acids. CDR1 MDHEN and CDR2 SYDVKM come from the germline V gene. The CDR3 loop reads CASRLQGGPYGYTF. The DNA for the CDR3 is TGTGCCAGCAGATTACAGGGAGGGCCTTATGGCTACACCTTC.

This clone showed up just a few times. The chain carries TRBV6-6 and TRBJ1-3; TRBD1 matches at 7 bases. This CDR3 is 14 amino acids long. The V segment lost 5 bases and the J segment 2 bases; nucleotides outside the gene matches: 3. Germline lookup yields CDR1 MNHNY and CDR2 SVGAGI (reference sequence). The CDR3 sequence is CASSAQGTGNTIYF. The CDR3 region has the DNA TGTGCCAGCAGTGCACAGGGGACTGGAAACACCATATATTTT.

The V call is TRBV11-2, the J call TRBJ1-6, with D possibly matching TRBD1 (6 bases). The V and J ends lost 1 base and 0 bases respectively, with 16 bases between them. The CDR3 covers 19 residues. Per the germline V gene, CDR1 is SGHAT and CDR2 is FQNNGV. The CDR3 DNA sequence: TGTGCCAGCAGCTTAGGGTCATACAGGGCTGGCTCCTATAATTCACCCCTCCACTTT. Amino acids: CASSLGSYRAGSYNSPLHF. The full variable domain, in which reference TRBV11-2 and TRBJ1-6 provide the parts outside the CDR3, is EAGVAQSPRYKIIEKRQSVAFWCNPISGHATLYWYQQILGQGPKLLIQFQNNGVVDDSQLPKDRFSAERLKGVDSTLKIQPAKLEDSAVYLCASSLGSYRAGSYNSPLHFGNGTRLTVT.

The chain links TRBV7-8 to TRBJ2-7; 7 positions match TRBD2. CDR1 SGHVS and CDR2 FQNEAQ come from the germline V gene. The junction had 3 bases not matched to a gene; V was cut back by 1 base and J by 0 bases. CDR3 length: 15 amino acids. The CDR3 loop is CASSLGGRASYEQYF. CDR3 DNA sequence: TGTGCCAGCAGCTTAGGGGGGAGGGCCTCCTACGAGCAGTACTTC.

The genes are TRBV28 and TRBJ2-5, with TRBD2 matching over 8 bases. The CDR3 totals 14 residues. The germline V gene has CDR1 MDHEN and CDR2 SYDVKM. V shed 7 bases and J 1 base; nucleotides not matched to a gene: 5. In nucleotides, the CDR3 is TGTGCCAGCAAGCTAGCGGGTACCCAAGAGACCCAGTACTTC. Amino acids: CASKLAGTQETQYF. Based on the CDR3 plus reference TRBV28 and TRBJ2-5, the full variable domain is DVKVTQSSRYLVKRTGEKVFLECVQDMDHENMFWYRQDPGLGLRLIYFSYDVKMKEKGDIPEGYSVSREKKERFSLILESASTNQTSMYLCASKLAGTQETQYFGPGTRLLVL.

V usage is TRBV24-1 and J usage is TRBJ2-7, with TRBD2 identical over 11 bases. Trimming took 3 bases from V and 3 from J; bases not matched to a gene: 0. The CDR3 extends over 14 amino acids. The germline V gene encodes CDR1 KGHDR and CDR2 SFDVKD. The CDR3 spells CATSDGLAGYEQYF. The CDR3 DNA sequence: TGTGCCACCAGTGATGGACTAGCGGGCTACGAGCAGTACTTC.